These T cell receptor beta chains were read from a single sample in a study of OX40 agonist ivuxolimab in advanced cancers. Generated by immunoSEQ multiplex PCR, the TCRdb table keeps only in-frame clones and is missing some. The repertoire holds over 150,000 clones, with 85% to 95% as singletons. The source material was CD4+ or CD8+ T cells sorted from blood, sampled in a trial of the OX40 agonist ivuxolimab. The receptors derive from an adult with an advanced solid tumor such as melanoma, head and neck, liver or kidney cancer. Each CDR3 is given with its conserved first and last residue. A D gene is named only where the DNA matches it firmly. Clone size is not always given. Where it is, it says once, few, many or a class for expanded clones.

>TRBV4-2|TRBJ2-3|-|TRBD2
CASSHRTRRGTDTQYF
TGTGCCAGCAGCCACCGGACTAGACGGGGCACAGATACGCAGTATTTT
>TRBV19|TRBJ1-1|-|TRBD1
CASSNRGREAEAFF
TGTGCCAGTAGTAACAGGGGGCGGGAAGCTGAAGCTTTCTTT
>TRBV6-5|TRBJ2-6|once|-
CASRGSVTPNVLTF
TGTGCCAGCAGAGGATCTGTAACCCCCAACGTCCTGACTTTC
>TRBV7-9|TRBJ1-1|-|-
CASSLDGPLSAFF
TGTGCCAGCAGCTTGGACGGGCCCCTTAGTGCTTTCTTT
>TRBV7-2|TRBJ2-1|-|TRBD2
CASSLGLAGFF
TGTGCCAGCAGCTTAGGACTAGCTGGGTTCTTC
>TRBV9|TRBJ2-2|once|TRBD2
CASSGRGGLSLTGELFF
TGTGCCAGCAGCGGCCGGGGAGGGCTCAGCCTGACCGGGGAGCTGTTTTTT
>TRBV6-1|TRBJ2-5|-|-
CASRSTVLETQYF
TGTGCCAGCAGGTCGACAGTTTTAGAGACCCAGTACTTC
>TRBV15|TRBJ1-2|-|TRBD1
CATSSPFRTGDYGYTF
TGTGCCACCAGCAGCCCCTTTAGGACAGGCGACTATGGCTACACCTTC
>TRBV6-6|TRBJ2-7|once|TRBD1
CASSRDRVSEQYF
TGTGCCAGCAGTCGGGACAGGGTGTCCGAGCAGTACTTC
>TRBV11-2|TRBJ1-1|-|-
CASSFVGNTEAFF
TGTGCCAGCAGCTTTGTCGGTAACACTGAAGCTTTCTTT
>TRBV7-8|TRBJ2-1|-|TRBD2
CASSSTPRGLAGVNEQFF
TGTGCCAGCAGCTCGACCCCACGCGGACTAGCGGGAGTTAATGAGCAGTTCTTC
>TRBV10-3|TRBJ1-5|-|-
CAISEYVGNQPQHF
TGTGCCATCAGTGAGTACGTTGGCAATCAGCCCCAGCATTTT
>TRBV11-2|TRBJ2-7|-|-
CASSRTSQGGYEQYF
TGTGCCAGCAGCCGTACCAGCCAGGGGGGGTACGAGCAGTACTTC
>TRBV4-1|TRBJ2-3|once|-
CASSQDIWQDWNTQYF
TGCGCCAGCAGCCAAGATATATGGCAGGATTGGAATACGCAGTATTTT
>TRBV5-6|TRBJ2-7|-|-
CASSLGQRRFSYEQYF
TGTGCCAGCAGCTTGGGGCAGCGTCGATTCTCCTACGAGCAGTACTTC
>TRBV7-2|TRBJ2-3|-|-
CASSLMGDTQYF
TGTGCCAGCAGCTTAATGGGGGATACGCAGTATTTT
>TRBV18|TRBJ2-5|-|TRBD2
CASLGNSGRSETQYF
TGTGCCTCCCTGGGTAATAGCGGGAGATCAGAGACCCAGTACTTC
>TRBV5-4|TRBJ2-7|-|-
CASSLAESPYEQYF
TGTGCCAGCAGCTTGGCGGAATCCCCCTACGAGCAGTACTTC
>TRBV5-1|TRBJ2-7|-|-
CASSPLRPDREEQYF
TGCGCCAGCAGCCCCCTCCGTCCGGACAGAGAAGAGCAGTACTTC
>TRBV19|TRBJ1-6|-|-
CASRLIGNSPLHF
TGTGCCAGTAGATTAATAGGGAATTCACCCCTCCACTTT
>TRBV7-2|TRBJ1-1|-|TRBD1
CASSLMSGGLNTEAFF
TGTGCCAGCAGCTTAATGTCAGGGGGCTTGAACACTGAAGCTTTCTTT
>TRBV5-6|TRBJ2-7|-|TRBD2
CASSYGRAQAVQYF
TGTGCCAGCAGCTACGGGAGGGCTCAAGCCGTGCAGTACTTC
>TRBV27|TRBJ1-1|-|-
CASSLSTITEAFF
TGTGCCAGCAGTTTATCGACAATCACTGAAGCTTTCTTT
>TRBV11-2|TRBJ1-2|-|-
CASSKLRDGYTF
TGTGCCAGCAGTAAGTTGAGGGATGGCTACACCTTC
>TRBV18|TRBJ1-1|-|TRBD1
CASSPRQGWGTEAFF
TGTGCCAGCTCACCCCGACAGGGCTGGGGCACTGAAGCTTTCTTT
>TRBV9|TRBJ2-1|-|-
CASSVTPTYNEQFF
TGTGCCAGCAGCGTTACCCCGACCTACAATGAGCAGTTCTTC
>TRBV9|TRBJ1-3|-|TRBD1
CASSPLRDSTSGNTIYF
TGTGCCAGCAGCCCCCTCCGGGACAGTACCTCTGGAAACACCATATATTTT
>TRBV18|TRBJ2-3|-|-
CASSPIEDTQYF
TGTGCCAGCTCACCGATAGAAGATACGCAGTATTTT
>TRBV9|TRBJ1-3|-|-
CASSVTTKAGNTIYF
TGTGCCAGCAGCGTGACCACGAAGGCTGGAAACACCATATATTTT
>TRBV11-2|TRBJ2-2|-|-
CASSFLQGTGELFF
TGTGCCAGCAGCTTTCTCCAGGGCACCGGGGAGCTGTTTTTT